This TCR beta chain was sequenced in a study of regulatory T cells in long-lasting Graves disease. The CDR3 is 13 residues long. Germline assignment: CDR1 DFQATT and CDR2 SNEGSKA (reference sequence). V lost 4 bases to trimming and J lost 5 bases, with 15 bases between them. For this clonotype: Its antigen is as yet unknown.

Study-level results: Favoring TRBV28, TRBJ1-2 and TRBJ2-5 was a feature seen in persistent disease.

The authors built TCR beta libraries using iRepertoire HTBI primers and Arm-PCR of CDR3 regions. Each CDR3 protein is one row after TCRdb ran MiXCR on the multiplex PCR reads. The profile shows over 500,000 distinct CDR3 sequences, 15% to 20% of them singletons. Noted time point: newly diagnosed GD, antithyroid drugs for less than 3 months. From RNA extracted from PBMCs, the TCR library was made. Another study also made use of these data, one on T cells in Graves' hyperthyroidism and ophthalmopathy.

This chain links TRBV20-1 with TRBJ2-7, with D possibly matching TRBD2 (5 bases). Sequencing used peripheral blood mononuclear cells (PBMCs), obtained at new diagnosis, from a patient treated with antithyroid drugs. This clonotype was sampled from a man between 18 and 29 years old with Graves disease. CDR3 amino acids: CSAKTGMMNEQYF. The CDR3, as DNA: TGCAGTGCTAAGACGGGAATGATGAACGAGCAGTACTTC.